This T cell receptor (beta chain) emerged from a study of CD8 T cells in Susac syndrome. Germline values: CDR1 DFQATT, CDR2 SNEGSKA (reference sequence). Trimming cost V 3 bases and J 0 bases, with 14 bases left between them. There are 16 residues in the CDR3. CD8+ and CD4+ T cells circulating in blood were sequenced for TCR beta. cDNA came from roughly 0.53 to 1 ug RNA primed by random hexamers. TCRdb redid the calling of the immunoSEQ multiplex PCR reads with MiXCR, one entry per CDR3 protein. Of about 140,000 distinct CDR3 sequences listed, roughly 95% are singletons. The rearrangement links TRBV20-1 to TRBJ2-2; D is unresolved. The sample taken for sequencing was CD4+ T cells from PBMCs. The TCR was taken from a human donor with multiple sclerosis. The DNA of the CDR3 is TGCAGTGCTAGTACTTTCAACCTAGCGAACACCGGGGAGCTGTTTTTT. Its translation: CSASTFNLANTGELFF.